This TCR beta chain was identified in a study of CD8 T cells in ankylosing spondylitis. Study outcomes and limitations: The authors reported significant enrichment of disease-linked clones in matched ankylosing spondylitis synovial fluid.

A remark on this clonotype: The antigen is unknown.

Using its own MiXCR run on the 5' RACE reads, TCRdb lists one record per CDR3 protein. This table has hundreds of thousands of distinct CDR3 sequences, around 24% appearing once. This CDR3 region has 14 residues. Trimming shortened V by 4 bases and J by 0 bases, and 7 bases separated the two germline ends. The source of this sequence is a male donor with ankylosing spondylitis or in good health (not recorded which). The chain is built from TRBV12-3 or TRBV12-4 and TRBJ1-3; D is uncertain. The source material was blood, either unsorted or a sorted T cell fraction (not recorded which). The CDR3 region has the DNA TGTGCCAGCAGTTGGAGGGACTCTGGAAACACCATATATTTT. Protein sequence: CASSWRDSGNTIYF.